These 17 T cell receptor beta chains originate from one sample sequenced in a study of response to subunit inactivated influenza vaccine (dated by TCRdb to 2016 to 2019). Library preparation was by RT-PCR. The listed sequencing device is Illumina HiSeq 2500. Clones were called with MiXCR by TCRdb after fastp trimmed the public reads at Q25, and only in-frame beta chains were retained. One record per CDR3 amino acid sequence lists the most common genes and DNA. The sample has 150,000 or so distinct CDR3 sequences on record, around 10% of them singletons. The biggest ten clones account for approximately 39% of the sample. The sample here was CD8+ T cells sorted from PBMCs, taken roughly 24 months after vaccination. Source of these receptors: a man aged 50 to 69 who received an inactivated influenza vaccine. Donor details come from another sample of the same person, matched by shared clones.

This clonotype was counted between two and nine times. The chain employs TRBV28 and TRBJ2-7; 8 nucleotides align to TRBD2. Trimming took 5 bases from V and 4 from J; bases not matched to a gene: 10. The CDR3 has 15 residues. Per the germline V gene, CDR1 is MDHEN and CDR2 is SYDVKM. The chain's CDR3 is CASSQKPGLGYEQYF. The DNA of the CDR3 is TGTGCCAGCAGTCAAAAACCGGGACTAGGTTACGAGCAGTACTTC.

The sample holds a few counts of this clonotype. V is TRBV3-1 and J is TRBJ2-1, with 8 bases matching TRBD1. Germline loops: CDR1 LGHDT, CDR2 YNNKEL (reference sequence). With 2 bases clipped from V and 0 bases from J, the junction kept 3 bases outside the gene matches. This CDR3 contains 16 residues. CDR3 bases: TGTGCCAGCAGCCAATTGGACAGGGCCTCCTACAATGAGCAGTTCTTC. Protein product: CASSQLDRASYNEQFF.

CDR3 sequence (DNA): TGCGCCAGCAGTTTCATAGCGGGGGGCACAAATGAGCAGTTCTTC. It codes for CASSFIAGGTNEQFF. The J gene is TRBJ2-1, the V gene TRBV5-1; TRBD2 agrees at 10 bases. V was pared by 5 bases and J by 7 bases, with 9 bases of the junction left unmatched. Per germline, CDR1 SGHRS and CDR2 YFSETQ. The CDR3 is made up of 15 amino acids.

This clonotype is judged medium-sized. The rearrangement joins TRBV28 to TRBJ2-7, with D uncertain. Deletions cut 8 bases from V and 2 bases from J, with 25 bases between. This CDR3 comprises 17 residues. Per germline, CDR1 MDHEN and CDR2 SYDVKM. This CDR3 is CASRHTSDLPRAYEQYF. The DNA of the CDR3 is TGTGCCAGCCGCCATACATCGGACCTACCCCGGGCCTACGAGCAGTACTTC.

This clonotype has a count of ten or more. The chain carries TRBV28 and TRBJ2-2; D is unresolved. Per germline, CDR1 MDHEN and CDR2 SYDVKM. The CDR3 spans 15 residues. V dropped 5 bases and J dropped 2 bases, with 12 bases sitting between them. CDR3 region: CASSPQSGNTGELFF. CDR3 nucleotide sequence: TGTGCCAGCAGTCCACAGTCGGGTAACACCGGGGAGCTGTTTTTT.

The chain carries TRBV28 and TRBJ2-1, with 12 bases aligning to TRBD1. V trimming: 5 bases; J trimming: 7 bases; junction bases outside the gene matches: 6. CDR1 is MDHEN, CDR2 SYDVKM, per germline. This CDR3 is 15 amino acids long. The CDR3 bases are TGTGCCAGCAGTGGGGGACAGGGGGCGCAAAATGAGCAGTTCTTC. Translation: CASSGGQGAQNEQFF.

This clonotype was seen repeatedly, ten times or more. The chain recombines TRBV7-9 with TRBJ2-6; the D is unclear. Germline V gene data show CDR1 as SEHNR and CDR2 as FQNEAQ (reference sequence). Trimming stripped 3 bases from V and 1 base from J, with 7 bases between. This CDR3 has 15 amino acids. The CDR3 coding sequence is TGTGCCAGCAGCTTCTGGGCTTCTGGGGCCAACGTCCTGACTTTC. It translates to CASSFWASGANVLTF.

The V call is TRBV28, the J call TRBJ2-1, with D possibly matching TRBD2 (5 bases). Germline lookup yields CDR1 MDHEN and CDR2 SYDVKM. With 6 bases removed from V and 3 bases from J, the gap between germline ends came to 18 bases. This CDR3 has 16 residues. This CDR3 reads CASRYTSSRFYNEQFF. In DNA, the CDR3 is TGTGCCAGCAGATATACGTCTAGCCGGTTCTACAATGAGCAGTTCTTC.

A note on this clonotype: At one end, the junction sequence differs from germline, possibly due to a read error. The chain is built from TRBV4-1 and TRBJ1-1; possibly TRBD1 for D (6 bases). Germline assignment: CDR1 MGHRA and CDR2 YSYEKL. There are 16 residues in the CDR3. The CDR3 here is CASRQGGGQMNTKAFF. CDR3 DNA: TGCGCCAGCAGACAGGGAGGGGGGCAAATGAACACTAAAGCTTTCTTT.

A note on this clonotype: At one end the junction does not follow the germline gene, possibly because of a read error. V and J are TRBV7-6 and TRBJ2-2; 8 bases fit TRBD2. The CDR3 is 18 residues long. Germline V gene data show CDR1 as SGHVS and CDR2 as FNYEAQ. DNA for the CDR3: TGTGCCAGCAGTTTAGCGGTCGGGACTAGTTATCGGCCCGGGGAGCTGTTTTTT. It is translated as CASSLAVGTSYRPGELFF.

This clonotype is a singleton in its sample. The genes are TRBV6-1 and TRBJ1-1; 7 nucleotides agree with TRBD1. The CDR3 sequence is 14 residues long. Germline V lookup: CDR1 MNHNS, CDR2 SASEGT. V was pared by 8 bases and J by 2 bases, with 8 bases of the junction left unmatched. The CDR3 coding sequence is TGTGCCAGCCGGAGACAGGGAGCTAACACTGAAGCTTTCTTT. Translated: CASRRQGANTEAFF.

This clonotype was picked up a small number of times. CDR3: CASSLSGAAPQPQHF. The DNA for the CDR3 is TGTGCCAGCAGCTTATCAGGGGCCGCTCCTCAGCCCCAGCATTTT. The chain joins TRBV13 to TRBJ1-5, with a tentative D call TRBD1 (6 bases). Germline-derived CDR1 and CDR2 are PRHDT and FYEKMQ (reference sequence). V lost 2 bases, J lost 6 bases, and 14 bases lay in between. The CDR3 has 15 residues.

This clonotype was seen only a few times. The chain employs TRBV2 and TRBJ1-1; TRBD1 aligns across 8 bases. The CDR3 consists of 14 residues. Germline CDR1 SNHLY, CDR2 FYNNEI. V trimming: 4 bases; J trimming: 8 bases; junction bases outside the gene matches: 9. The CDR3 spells CASSVGQGAEEAFF. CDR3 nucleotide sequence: TGTGCCAGCAGTGTGGGGCAGGGGGCGGAAGAAGCTTTCTTT.

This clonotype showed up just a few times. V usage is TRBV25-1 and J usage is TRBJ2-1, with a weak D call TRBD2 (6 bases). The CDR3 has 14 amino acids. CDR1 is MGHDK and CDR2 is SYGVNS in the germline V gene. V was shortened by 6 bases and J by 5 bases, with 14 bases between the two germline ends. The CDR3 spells CASREGAGNNEQFF. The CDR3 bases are TGTGCCAGCAGGGAAGGAGCGGGCAACAATGAGCAGTTCTTC.

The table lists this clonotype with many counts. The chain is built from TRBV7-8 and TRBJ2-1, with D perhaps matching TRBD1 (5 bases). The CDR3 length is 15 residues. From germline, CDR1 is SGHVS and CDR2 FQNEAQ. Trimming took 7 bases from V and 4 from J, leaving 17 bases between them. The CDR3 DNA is TGTGCCAGCACCCAAGTAGGGGTCCGATACAATGAGCAGTTCTTC. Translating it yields CASTQVGVRYNEQFF.

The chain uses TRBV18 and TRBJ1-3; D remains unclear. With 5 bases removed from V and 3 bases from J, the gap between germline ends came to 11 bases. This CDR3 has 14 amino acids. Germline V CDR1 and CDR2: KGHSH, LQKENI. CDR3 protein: CASSSTGIGNTIYF. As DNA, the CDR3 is TGTGCCAGCTCATCGACCGGAATTGGAAACACCATATATTTT.

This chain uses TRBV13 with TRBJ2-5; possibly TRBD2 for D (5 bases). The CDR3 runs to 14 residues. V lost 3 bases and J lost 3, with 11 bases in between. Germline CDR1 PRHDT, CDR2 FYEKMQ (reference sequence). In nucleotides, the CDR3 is TGTGCCAGCAGCTTCGGAGACTATGAAGAGACCCAGTACTTC. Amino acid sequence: CASSFGDYEETQYF.